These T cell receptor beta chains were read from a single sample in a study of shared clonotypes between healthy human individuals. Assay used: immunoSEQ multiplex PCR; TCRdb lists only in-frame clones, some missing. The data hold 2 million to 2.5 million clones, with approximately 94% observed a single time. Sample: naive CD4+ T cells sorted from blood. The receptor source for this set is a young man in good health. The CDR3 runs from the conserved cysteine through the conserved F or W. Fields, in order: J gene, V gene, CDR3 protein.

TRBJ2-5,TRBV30,CAWSEGGVETQYF
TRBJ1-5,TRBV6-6,CASSYSPGQVNQPQHF
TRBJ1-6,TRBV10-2,CASSETGDNSPLHF
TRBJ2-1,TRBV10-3,CAISELAGGPGWQFF
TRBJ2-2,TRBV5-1,CASSTGTAPNTGELFF
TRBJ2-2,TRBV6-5,CASSYGGSGVGELFF
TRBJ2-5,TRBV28,CASSLLASGGLGAQYF
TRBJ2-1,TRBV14,CASSQVRLDSYNEQFF
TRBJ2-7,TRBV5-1,CASSLADRASGEQYF
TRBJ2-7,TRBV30,CAWSPRVLHLYEQYF
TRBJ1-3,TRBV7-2,CASSLATDSGNTIYF
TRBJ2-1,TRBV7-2,CASSLPSRTTSSYNEQFF
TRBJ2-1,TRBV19,CASTRRGSEQFF
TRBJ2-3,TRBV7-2,CASSPSTDTQYF
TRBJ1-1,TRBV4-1,CASSQVSPPNTEAFF
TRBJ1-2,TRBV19,CASSMSGQLFFNYGYTF
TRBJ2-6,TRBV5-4,CASSLGGVLSGANVLTF
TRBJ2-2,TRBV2,CASSGQGPDTGELFF